These 10 T cell receptor beta chains came from one sample sequenced in a study of blood T cell repertoires in COVID-19. Profiled with immunoSEQ multiplex PCR; TCRdb holds only in-frame clones, not every one. The profile shows 250,000 to 350,000 clones, 80% to 95% of them singletons. The sample taken for sequencing was PBMCs or T cells enriched from blood (not recorded which). These receptors were taken from a woman under 40 who had recovered from COVID-19.

This clone was seen a single time. This chain connects TRBV27 to TRBJ2-7, with 10 bases matching TRBD2. CDR1 and CDR2 (germline): MNHEY, SMNVEV (reference sequence). The CDR3 loop spans 15 amino acids. V dropped 6 bases and J dropped 0; count of bases not matched to a gene: 5. The CDR3 coding sequence is TGTGCCAGCAGGACACTAGCGGGGATCTCCTACGAGCAGTACTTC. Its translation: CASRTLAGISYEQYF.

This clone is a singleton in its sample. The chain recombines TRBV27 with TRBJ2-1; 7 bases are shared with TRBD2. The CDR3 has 15 amino acids. CDR1 is MNHEY, CDR2 SMNVEV, per germline (reference sequence). V dropped 4 bases and J dropped 3; count of bases not matched to a gene: 6. CDR3 region: CASSYKGLDYNEQFF. The CDR3 DNA follows: TGTGCCAGCAGTTACAAAGGACTAGACTACAATGAGCAGTTCTTC.

The CDR3 DNA reads TGTGCCAGCAGCTTAGGGGCGGGATCCGCCTCCGTCCTGACTTTC. Translating it yields CASSLGAGSASVLTF. The V gene is TRBV7-2, the J gene TRBJ2-6; weak D call: TRBD2 (6 bases). V gave up 1 base and J gave up 12 bases, with 16 bases separating them. The germline CDR1 and CDR2 sequences are SGHTA and FQGNSA. This CDR3 is 15 amino acids long. Complete variable domain (other parts from reference TRBV7-2 and TRBJ2-6): GAGVSQSPSNKVTEKGKDVELRCDPISGHTALYWYRQSLGQGLEFLIYFQGNSAPDKSGLPSDRFSAERTGGSVSTLTIQRTQQEDSAVYLCASSLGAGSASVLTFGAGSRLTVL.

The chain uses TRBV19 and TRBJ1-2; D unresolved. This CDR3 spans 20 amino acids. V lost 0 bases and J 5 bases, leaving 28 bases between the germline ends. The germline CDR1 and CDR2 sequences are LNHDA and SQIVND (reference sequence). The CDR3 DNA reads TGTGCCAGTAGTATAGATCGAGGAGGCAAGGGTCCGCTGAATAATTATGGCTACACCTTC. Translation gives CASSIDRGGKGPLNNYGYTF.

This clone was seen more than once but under ten times. This rearrangement joins TRBV28 to TRBJ1-1; D perhaps matches TRBD1 (6 bases). In germline, CDR1 is MDHEN, CDR2 SYDVKM. CDR3 length equals 13 residues. Trimming took off 3 bases at V and 5 bases at J, with 10 bases between the two ends. The DNA for the CDR3 is TGTGCCAGCAGTTTCAGGGGAAAAACTGAAGCTTTCTTT. This encodes CASSFRGKTEAFF.

The rearrangement joins TRBV28 to TRBJ1-1, with D possibly TRBD1 on 5 matching bases. The germline gives CDR1 MDHEN, CDR2 SYDVKM. This CDR3 spans 14 amino acids. Trimming pared 6 bases from V and 1 base from J, leaving 12 bases between. CDR3 sequence (DNA): TGTGCCAGCAGGGCGGGGGGGAGGAACACTGAAGCTTTCTTT. It specifies CASRAGGRNTEAFF.

This clone was detected only once. J is TRBJ1-4 and V is TRBV2; TRBD1 aligns across 10 bases. The CDR3 is made up of 14 amino acids. Germline CDR1 reads SNHLY; CDR2 reads FYNNEI. Trimming cost V 8 bases and J 8 bases; bases outside gene matches: 8. The CDR3 region is CASGRDRGLEKLFF. The DNA for the CDR3 is TGTGCCAGCGGCCGGGACAGGGGCCTAGAAAAACTGTTTTTT.

This clone came up once. The identical CDR3 is also encoded by other nucleotide sequences in the sample. The genes are TRBV7-2 and TRBJ2-5; unclear D gene. V lost 3 bases and J lost 3, with 8 bases in between. Germline V gives CDR1 SGHTA, CDR2 FQGNSA. The CDR3 has 13 residues. The CDR3 region is CASSFGGEETQYF. DNA for the CDR3: TGTGCCAGCAGCTTCGGTGGAGAAGAGACCCAGTACTTC.

This chain connects TRBV4-1 to TRBJ2-4; 9 bases agree with TRBD1. Per germline, CDR1 MGHRA and CDR2 YSYEKL. V lost 0 bases to trimming and J lost 1 base; unmatched junction nucleotides: 7. The CDR3 consists of 18 residues. CDR3 nucleotides: TGCGCCAGCAGCCAAGAACCCTTAGGGACAGGGGCCAAAAACATTCAGTACTTC. Residues: CASSQEPLGTGAKNIQYF.

The rearrangement joins TRBV14 to TRBJ2-2; unclear D gene. Germline loops: CDR1 SGHDN, CDR2 FVKESK. V was shortened by 3 bases and J by 1 base, with 6 bases between the two germline ends. The CDR3 extends over 14 amino acids. CDR3 nucleotides: TGTGCCAGCAGCCACGAGCTGAACACCGGGGAGCTGTTTTTT. Translating gives CASSHELNTGELFF.